A selection of T cell receptor beta chains follows, all from one sample in a study of T cells in localized non-small cell lung cancer. Sequencing was performed with immunoSEQ multiplex PCR; in TCRdb, only in-frame clones are kept and a portion is missing. The sample includes some 22,000 clones, approximately 87% of them seen just once. The sample consisted of PBMCs, taken before any cancer treatment. The receptor source for this set is a man between 40 and 69 years old with stage II lung adenocarcinoma. CDR3s include the opening cysteine and the closing phenylalanine or tryptophan. Fields, in order: J gene, V gene, D gene, clone size, CDR3 protein, CDR3 DNA. D genes are given only for firm matches. Size is omitted from some rows. Given values are once, few, many or a class for expanded clones.

TRBJ2-7 TRBV5-4 TRBD2 - CASSLDGLGEQYF TGTGCCAGCAGCTTGGACGGACTAGGGGAGCAGTACTTC
TRBJ2-7 TRBV6-5 - - CASSSLTYEQYF TGTGCCAGCAGTTCCTTGACCTACGAGCAGTACTTC
TRBJ2-7 TRBV7-6 TRBD1 - CASSPSGTVYEQYF TGTGCCAGCAGCCCCTCTGGGACAGTCTACGAGCAGTACTTC
TRBJ2-7 TRBV19 TRBD2 - CASRTSGYEQYF TGTGCCAGTCGGACTAGCGGCTACGAGCAGTACTTC
TRBJ2-1 TRBV4-2 - - CASSQADGGPYNEQFF TGTGCCAGCAGCCAAGCCGACGGGGGCCCATACAATGAGCAGTTCTTC
TRBJ2-5 TRBV7-2 TRBD2 once CASARGEQETQYF TGTGCCAGCGCTCGGGGGGAACAAGAGACCCAGTACTTC
TRBJ1-4 TRBV27 - once CASSLKGQVNEKLFF TGTGCCAGCAGTTTAAAAGGCCAGGTCAATGAAAAACTGTTTTTT
TRBJ2-1 TRBV19 - - CASSKTYNEQFF TGTGCCAGTAGTAAGACATACAATGAGCAGTTCTTC
TRBJ1-6 TRBV6-1 - - CASSEAGNSPLHF TGTGCCAGCAGTGAAGCGGGAAATTCACCCCTCCACTTT
TRBJ1-6 TRBV6-5 - - CASSSFRTGYNSPLHF TGTGCCAGCAGTTCCTTCCGGACGGGCTATAATTCACCCCTCCACTTT
TRBJ2-5 TRBV5-1 - - CASSSVPRSRGETQYF TGCGCCAGCAGCTCGGTCCCGAGAAGCCGTGGGGAGACCCAGTACTTC
TRBJ2-7 TRBV27 - - CASSLTPGPDTSEQYF TGTGCCAGCAGCCTCACCCCCGGGCCAGATACATCCGAGCAGTACTTC
TRBJ2-3 TRBV4-3 - - CASSQGLAGTDTQYF TGCGCCAGCAGCCAAGGCCTAGCAGGCACAGATACGCAGTATTTT
TRBJ1-1 TRBV6-5 TRBD1 - CASTLDRMNTEAFF TGTGCCAGCACCTTGGACAGGATGAACACTGAAGCTTTCTTT